Following are 3 T cell receptor beta chains from one sample sequenced in a study of cytomegalovirus exposure and HLA in healthy donors. Use of 60 Vbeta and 13 Jbeta primers characterized the PCR. Assay used: immunoSEQ multiplex PCR; TCRdb lists only in-frame clones, some missing. The top ten clones hold roughly 15% of a sample with some 200,000 clones, over 65% of them seen once. The sequencing sample was made of PBMCs. The receptors were gathered from a man aged 40-49 years in good health and CMV-seronegative.

This chain uses TRBV27 with TRBJ2-3; no clear D. Germline V gene lookup returns CDR1 MNHEY and CDR2 SMNVEV (reference sequence). The CDR3 is 15 amino acids. Trimming removed 6 bases from V and 2 bases from J, with 15 bases in between. The CDR3 here is CASRGRVQLTDTQYF. In DNA, the CDR3 is TGTGCCAGCAGGGGTCGGGTCCAGCTCACAGATACGCAGTATTTT.

J is TRBJ2-1 and V is TRBV6-1; 14 nucleotides agree with TRBD2. The CDR3 consists of 15 residues. Trimming at V came to 5 bases and at J to 10 bases, leaving 7 bases not matched to a gene. Germline CDR1 and CDR2: MNHNS and SASEGT. The chain's CDR3 is CASSSTGLAGGEQFF. CDR3 nucleotide sequence: TGTGCCAGCAGTTCCACTGGACTAGCGGGAGGCGAGCAGTTCTTC.

This rearrangement joins TRBV30 to TRBJ2-1; D is perhaps TRBD2 (6 bases). CDR3 length equals 13 residues. The V and J ends lost 0 bases and 7 bases respectively, with 10 bases between them. Germline CDR1 and CDR2: GTSNPN and SVGIG (reference sequence). The CDR3 region has the DNA TGTGCCTGGAGTGTAGGCCTAGCGAATGAGCAGTTCTTC. Protein product: CAWSVGLANEQFF. The variable domain in full, with the rest retrieved from reference TRBV30 and TRBJ2-1, is SQTIHQWPATLVQPVGSPLSLECTVEGTSNPNLYWYRQAAGRGLQLLFYSVGIGQISSEVPQNLSASRPQDRQFILSSKKLLLSDSGFYLCAWSVGLANEQFFGPGTRLTVL.